The present entry profiles one T cell receptor (beta chain) with its context. This specimen belongs to a study of PD-L1 blockade in urothelial cancer. As for time point: peripheral blood 6 weeks after treatment start. The V end lost 0 bases, the J end lost 3 bases, and 13 bases lay between the germline ends. This CDR3 region has 15 residues. The germline gives CDR1 SGHRS, CDR2 YFSETQ. Synthetic TCR analog templates were spiked into each PCR. The protocol was immunoSEQ multiplex PCR, while the TCRdb copy is restricted to in-frame clones and leaves out a portion. The table shows about 23,000 clones, with 91% occurring only once.

This chain uses TRBV5-1 with TRBJ2-7; D possibly corresponds to TRBD1 (6 bases). This sample comprised PBMCs, obtained around atezolizumab (anti-PD-L1) treatment. The sequence came from a woman aged 55 to 70 with urothelial cancer. The CDR3 sequence is CASSLVGDKFYEQYF. The DNA of the CDR3 is TGCGCCAGCAGCTTGGTCGGGGACAAATTCTACGAGCAGTACTTC. Complete variable domain (other parts from reference TRBV5-1 and TRBJ2-7): KAGVTQTPRYLIKTRGQQVTLSCSPISGHRSVSWYQQTPGQGLQFLFEYFSETQRNKGNFPGRFSGRQFSNSRSEMNVSTLELGDSALYLCASSLVGDKFYEQYFGPGTRLTVT.